Listed below are T cell receptor beta chains from one sample, sequenced in a study of blood T cell repertoires in COVID-19. TCRdb keeps only in-frame clones here, not all; method: immunoSEQ multiplex PCR. The sample includes 200,000 to 300,000 clones, roughly 86% seen only once; the top ten take 8.5% to 10%. Source material: peripheral blood. The receptors shown here come from a man in his forties or fifties who had recovered from COVID-19. The CDR3 runs from the conserved cysteine through the conserved F or W. The D gene is left open where the match is weak. A row's size may be missing; if present it is once, few, many or a size class.

TRBJ2-1 | NA | TRBV5-1 | TRBD2 | TGCGCCAGCAGCTTGACTAGCGGGTACAATGAGCAGTTCTTC | CASSLTSGYNEQFF
TRBJ1-6 | NA | TRBV14 | NA | TGTGCCAGCAGCCAAGAGGGAGGGTTTAATTCACCCCTCCACTTT | CASSQEGGFNSPLHF
TRBJ2-5 | NA | TRBV7-7 | NA | TGTGCCAGCAGTCCCCGAGGGGAGACCCAGTACTTC | CASSPRGETQYF
TRBJ1-6 | NA | TRBV11-2 | NA | TGTGCCAGCAGCCCCGTCAGGGCACCTTCACCCCTCCACTTT | CASSPVRAPSPLHF
TRBJ1-1 | NA | TRBV6-5 | TRBD1 | TGTGCCAGCAGTCGGGAAGGGGGCCGGGGGACTGAAGCTTTCTTT | CASSREGGRGTEAFF
TRBJ1-1 | few | TRBV4-1 | NA | TGCGCCAGCAGCCAAGATCGGGTCCCCACTGAAGCTTTCTTT | CASSQDRVPTEAFF
TRBJ2-2 | NA | TRBV9 | NA | TGTGCCAGCAGCGTAGGAGGCCACACCGGGGAGCTGTTTTTT | CASSVGGHTGELFF
TRBJ2-7 | NA | TRBV6-2/TRBV6-3 | TRBD2 | TGTGCCAGCAGCATCGGAACTAGCGGGTACTTC | CASSIGTSGYF
TRBJ2-7 | once | TRBV6-6 | NA | TGTGCCAGCAGTTACTCGACCGGGGGTAGGTACGAGCAGTACTTC | CASSYSTGGRYEQYF
TRBJ2-3 | NA | TRBV6-5 | TRBD2 | TGTGCCAGCAGAGTAGCGGGGATTTATGGTACGCAGTATTTT | CASRVAGIYGTQYF
TRBJ2-3 | NA | TRBV4-2 | TRBD2 | TGTGCCAGCAGCCAGGGGACTATGACAGATACGCAGTATTTT | CASSQGTMTDTQYF
TRBJ2-4 | NA | TRBV7-2 | TRBD2 | TGTGCCAGCAGCTTAGAGCCCCAGGGAGGGGCCAAAAACATTCAGTACTTC | CASSLEPQGGAKNIQYF
TRBJ2-7 | NA | TRBV27 | NA | TGTGCCAGCAGTTCCCTGGACATCCGGAGCGTAGATGGGCAGTACTTC | CASSSLDIRSVDGQYF
TRBJ1-6 | NA | TRBV19 | NA | TGTGCCAGTAGTATTAGTCGAGTTAATTCACCCCTCCACTTT | CASSISRVNSPLHF
TRBJ2-3 | NA | TRBV12-3/TRBV12-4 | TRBD1 | TGTGCCAGCACGGGACAGGGCACAGATACGCAGTATTTT | CASTGQGTDTQYF
TRBJ2-3 | NA | TRBV9 | NA | TGTGCCAGCAGCGTAGTGGGGGCTGGTTTGCAGTATTTT | CASSVVGAGLQYF
TRBJ2-3 | NA | TRBV9 | TRBD2 | TGTGCCAGCAGCGTAGCGGGAACGGGTAGCGGGAGCCCCCGCACAGATACGCAGTATTTT | CASSVAGTGSGSPRTDTQYF
TRBJ1-3 | few | TRBV6-2/TRBV6-3 | NA | TGTGCCAGCAGTCTACAGCCCTCTGGAAACACCATATATTTT | CASSLQPSGNTIYF
TRBJ1-1 | NA | TRBV12-3/TRBV12-4 | NA | TGTGCCAGCAGCCTTTTTACTGAAGCTTTCTTT | CASSLFTEAFF
TRBJ2-7 | NA | TRBV5-6 | NA | TGTGCCAGCAGCTTCCGGACAGCGACGCCCCACGAGCAGTACTTC | CASSFRTATPHEQYF
TRBJ2-7 | NA | TRBV7-8 | TRBD1 | TGTGCCAGCAGCTTAGTAGAGGGGGCTTCTACCGAGCAGTACTTC | CASSLVEGASTEQYF
TRBJ1-2 | NA | TRBV10-2 | NA | TGCGCCAGCAGTGATCGGATAGAAAGCGTCTATGGCTACACCTTC | CASSDRIESVYGYTF
TRBJ2-7 | few | TRBV4-3 | NA | TGCGCCAGCAGCCGGTATCGATCTCCTAACTACGAGCAGTACTTC | CASSRYRSPNYEQYF
TRBJ1-1 | NA | TRBV18 | NA | TGTGCCAGCTCACCTCGGCGACAGAAGAACACTGAAGCTTTCTTT | CASSPRRQKNTEAFF
TRBJ2-3 | few | TRBV10-3 | TRBD2 | TGTGCCATCAGTGTAGCGGGAGGGCCCACAGATACGCAGTATTTT | CAISVAGGPTDTQYF
TRBJ2-3 | NA | TRBV6-5 | TRBD2 | TGTGCCAGCAGTTACTCGACTAGCGGGGGGTCATATACGCAGTATTTT | CASSYSTSGGSYTQYF
TRBJ2-2 | NA | TRBV5-1 | TRBD2 | TGCGCCAGCAGCTCGCCACTGAAACTAGCGGGGGGGCTCACCGGGGAGCTGTTTTTT | CASSSPLKLAGGLTGELFF
TRBJ1-3 | few | TRBV27 | NA | TGTGCCATTACTGGAAACACCATATATTTT | CAITGNTIYF
TRBJ2-7 | few | TRBV6-4 | TRBD2 | TGTGCCAGCAGGGGACTAGCGGGAGTCGGCTACGAGCAGTACTTC | CASRGLAGVGYEQYF
TRBJ2-3 | NA | TRBV6-5 | TRBD2 | TGTGCCAGCGGGGGGGACACAGATACGCAGTATTTT | CASGGDTDTQYF
TRBJ1-2 | NA | TRBV27 | NA | TGTGCCAGCAGTTCGATTACAGGGCACTATGGCTACACCTTC | CASSSITGHYGYTF
TRBJ2-3 | NA | TRBV2 | NA | TGTGCCAGCAGCCCTATGGATACGCAGTATTTT | CASSPMDTQYF
TRBJ2-3 | NA | TRBV2 | NA | TGTGCCAGCAGAAGGGGAGGAGATACGCAGTATTTT | CASRRGGDTQYF
TRBJ1-1 | once | TRBV6-5 | TRBD1 | TGTGCCAGCAGTTACGTATCGACAGGGAAGAACACTGAAGCTTTCTTT | CASSYVSTGKNTEAFF
TRBJ1-2 | NA | TRBV19 | NA | TGTGCCAGTACTCCTACAGGGAACTATGGCTACACCTTC | CASTPTGNYGYTF
TRBJ2-7 | NA | TRBV27 | NA | TGTGCCAGCAGTTCATGGGGGGGCCACGAGCAGTACTTC | CASSSWGGHEQYF
TRBJ2-5 | many | TRBV7-2 | TRBD1 | TGTGCCAGCAGCTTAGCGGGACAGCAAGAGACCCAGTACTTC | CASSLAGQQETQYF
TRBJ2-4 | NA | TRBV18 | TRBD2 | TGTGCCAGCTCACCCTCACGGGGGGATCCAAACATTCAGTACTTC | CASSPSRGDPNIQYF
TRBJ1-6 | once | TRBV6-2/TRBV6-3 | NA | TGTGCCAGCAGGCCTGACAGCTTTAATTCACCCCTCCACTTT | CASRPDSFNSPLHF
TRBJ2-7 | NA | TRBV19 | TRBD2 | TGTGCCAGTAGTATCTTGGCGGGAGAGGGTTACGAGCAGTACTTC | CASSILAGEGYEQYF
TRBJ2-7 | NA | TRBV6-1 | TRBD2 | TGTGCCAGCAGTGAAGTAGCGGGAGGTAACTACGAGCAGTACTTC | CASSEVAGGNYEQYF
TRBJ2-1 | NA | TRBV3-1/TRBV3-2 | TRBD2 | TGTGCCAGCAGCCAAGCATGGACTAGCGGCAATGAGCAGTTCTTC | CASSQAWTSGNEQFF